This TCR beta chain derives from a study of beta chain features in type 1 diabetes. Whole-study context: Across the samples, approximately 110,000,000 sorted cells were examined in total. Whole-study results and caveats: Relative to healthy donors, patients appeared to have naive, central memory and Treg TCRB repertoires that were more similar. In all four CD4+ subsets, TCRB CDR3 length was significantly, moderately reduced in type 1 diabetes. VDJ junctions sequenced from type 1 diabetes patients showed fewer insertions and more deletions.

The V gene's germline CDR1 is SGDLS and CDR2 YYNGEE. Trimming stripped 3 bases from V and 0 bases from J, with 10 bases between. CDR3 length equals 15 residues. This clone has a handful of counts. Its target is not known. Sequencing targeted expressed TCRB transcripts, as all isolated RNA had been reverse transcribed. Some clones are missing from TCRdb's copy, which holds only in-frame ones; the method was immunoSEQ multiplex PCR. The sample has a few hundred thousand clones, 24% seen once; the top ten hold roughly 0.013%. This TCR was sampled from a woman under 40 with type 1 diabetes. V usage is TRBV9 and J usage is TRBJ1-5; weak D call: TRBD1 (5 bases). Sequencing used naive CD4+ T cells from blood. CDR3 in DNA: TGTGCCAGCAGCGAAGCAGGGATTAGCAATCAGCCCCAGCATTTT. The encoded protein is CASSEAGISNQPQHF.